This T cell receptor beta chain was identified during a study of early T cells in non-severe SARS-CoV-2 infection. The CDR3 is 13 residues long. V lost 6 bases, J lost 3 bases, and 5 bases stayed unmatched. Germline assignment: CDR1 SQVTM and CDR2 ANQGSEA. TCRdb called the 5' RACE reads again in MiXCR, with one record for every CDR3 protein. The table records about 26,000 distinct CDR3 sequences, 4.4% of them present only once. V gene TRBV29-1 combines with J gene TRBJ2-7; 10 nucleotides line up with TRBD2. Input material: whole blood. The clonotype comes from an adult who was a healthcare worker with PCR-confirmed SARS-CoV-2 infection or an uninfected control (not recorded which). The CDR3 DNA reads TGCAGCGTACAACTAGCGGGGCACTACGAGCAGTACTTC. Encoded protein: CSVQLAGHYEQYF.